This T cell receptor (beta chain) was captured in a study of human T cells and chemical hapten exposure. Concerning this clonotype itself: Its antigen is undetermined.

The study's findings and limits: DPC sensitization did not alter TCRs above 1 in 1000 frequency.

The time point is: patch test 3, about 24 weeks after DPC sensitization. Treatment noted: therapeutic diphenylcyclopropenone sensitization with weekly scalp DPC. Every patch test was put on after a blood sample was taken. Sample donors consisted of patients with alopecia, aged 18 to 70 years, who were suitable for DPC. The germline V gene has CDR1 LNHDA and CDR2 SQIVND (reference sequence). The V gene lost 6 bases and the J gene lost 1 base, with 9 bases spanning the gap. This CDR3 is 14 amino acids long. MiXCR was run by TCRdb on the RACE reads, yielding one entry per CDR3 protein. The sample lists about 190,000 distinct CDR3 sequences; 24% were seen once.

The material was whole blood, obtained in connection with sensitization to the hapten diphenylcyclopropenone (DPC). The TCR was taken from a woman aged 40 to 55 with alopecia areata. Some clones in this sample may be carry-over from other donors' samples. This chain uses TRBV19 with TRBJ2-2; D is unresolved. CDR3: CASRGSGNTGELFF. The CDR3 coding sequence is TGTGCCAGTAGAGGCTCCGGGAACACCGGGGAGCTGTTTTTT.